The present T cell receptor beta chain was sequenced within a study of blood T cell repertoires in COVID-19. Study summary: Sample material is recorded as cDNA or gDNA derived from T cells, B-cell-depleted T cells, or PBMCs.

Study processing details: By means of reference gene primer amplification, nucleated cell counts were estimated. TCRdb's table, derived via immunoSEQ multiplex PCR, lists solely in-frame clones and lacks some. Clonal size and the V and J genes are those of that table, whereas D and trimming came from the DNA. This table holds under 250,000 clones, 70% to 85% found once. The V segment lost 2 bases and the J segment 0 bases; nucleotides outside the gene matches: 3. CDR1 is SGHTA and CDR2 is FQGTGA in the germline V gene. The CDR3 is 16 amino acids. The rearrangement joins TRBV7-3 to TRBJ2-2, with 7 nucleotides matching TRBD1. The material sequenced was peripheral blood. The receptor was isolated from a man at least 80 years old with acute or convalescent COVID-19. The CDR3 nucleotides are TGTGCCAGCAGCTTACAGGGGACAGCGAACACCGGGGAGCTGTTTTTT. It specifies CASSLQGTANTGELFF. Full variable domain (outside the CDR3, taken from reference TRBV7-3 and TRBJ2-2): GAGVSQTPSNKVTEKGKYVELRCDPISGHTALYWYRQSLGQGPEFLIYFQGTGAADDSGLPNDRFFAVRPEGSVSTLKIQRTERGDSAVYLCASSLQGTANTGELFFGEGSRLTVL.